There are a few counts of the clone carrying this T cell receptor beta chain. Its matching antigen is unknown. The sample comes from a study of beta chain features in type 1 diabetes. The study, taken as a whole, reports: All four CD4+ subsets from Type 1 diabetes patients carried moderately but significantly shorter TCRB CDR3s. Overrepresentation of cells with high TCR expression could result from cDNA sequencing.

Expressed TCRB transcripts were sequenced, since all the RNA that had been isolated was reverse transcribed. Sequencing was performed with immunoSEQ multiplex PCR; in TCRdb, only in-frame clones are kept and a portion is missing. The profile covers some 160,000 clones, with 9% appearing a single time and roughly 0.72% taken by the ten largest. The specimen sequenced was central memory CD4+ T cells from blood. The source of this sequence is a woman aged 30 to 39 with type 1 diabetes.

The CDR3 loop reads CSVSGLAGQTSTDTQYF. The DNA of the CDR3 is TGCAGCGTGTCGGGACTAGCGGGACAAACTAGCACAGATACGCAGTATTTT. The chain combines TRBV29-1 with TRBJ2-3; TRBD2 matches at 13 bases. The CDR3 length is 17 residues. Germline CDR1 SQVTM, CDR2 ANQGSEA. V was clipped by 6 bases and J by 0 bases; unmatched bases: 9.